This passage covers 2 T cell receptor beta chains from one sample sequenced in a study of breast tumors, draining lymph nodes, adjacent tissues. Axillary draining lymph nodes of breast cancer patients supplied the node samples. Each CDR3 protein gets one entry after TCRdb re-called the multiplex PCR reads with MiXCR. Of some 170,000 distinct CDR3 sequences in the sample, 30% to 35% were seen once. Sequenced material: axillary lymph node tissue. Receptors were obtained from a female donor with breast cancer. Some clones in this sample may be carry-over from other donors' samples.

This clonotype has ten or more counts. The chain joins TRBV29-1 to TRBJ2-2; D call uncertain. The germline gives CDR1 SQVTM, CDR2 ANQGSEA. V was cut by 5 bases and J by 0 bases, with 7 bases left in between. The CDR3 loop spans 13 amino acids. The DNA for the CDR3 is TGCAGCGTTTACGAAGCGAACACCGGGGAGCTGTTTTTT. Translating gives CSVYEANTGELFF.

About this clonotype itself: One end of the junction is discordant with germline, which a read error may explain. V is TRBV2 and J is TRBJ2-3; 10 bases are shared with TRBD1. Germline V gives CDR1 SNHLY, CDR2 FYNNEI. The CDR3 spans 14 residues. In DNA form, the CDR3 reads TGTGTCAGCAGAGACAGGGGGCGAACAGATACTCAGTATTTT. As protein: CVSRDRGRTDTQYF.